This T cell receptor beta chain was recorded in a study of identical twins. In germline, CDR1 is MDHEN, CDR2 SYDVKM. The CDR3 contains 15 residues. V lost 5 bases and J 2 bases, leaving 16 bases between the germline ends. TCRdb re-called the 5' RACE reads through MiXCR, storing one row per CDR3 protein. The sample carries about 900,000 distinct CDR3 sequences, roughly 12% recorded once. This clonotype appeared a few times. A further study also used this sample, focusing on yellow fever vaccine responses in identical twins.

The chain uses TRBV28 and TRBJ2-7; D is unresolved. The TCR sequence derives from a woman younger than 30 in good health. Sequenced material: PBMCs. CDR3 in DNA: TGTGCCAGCAGTCCCGTTGGGCCTACTACCTACGAGCAGTACTTC. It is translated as CASSPVGPTTYEQYF.